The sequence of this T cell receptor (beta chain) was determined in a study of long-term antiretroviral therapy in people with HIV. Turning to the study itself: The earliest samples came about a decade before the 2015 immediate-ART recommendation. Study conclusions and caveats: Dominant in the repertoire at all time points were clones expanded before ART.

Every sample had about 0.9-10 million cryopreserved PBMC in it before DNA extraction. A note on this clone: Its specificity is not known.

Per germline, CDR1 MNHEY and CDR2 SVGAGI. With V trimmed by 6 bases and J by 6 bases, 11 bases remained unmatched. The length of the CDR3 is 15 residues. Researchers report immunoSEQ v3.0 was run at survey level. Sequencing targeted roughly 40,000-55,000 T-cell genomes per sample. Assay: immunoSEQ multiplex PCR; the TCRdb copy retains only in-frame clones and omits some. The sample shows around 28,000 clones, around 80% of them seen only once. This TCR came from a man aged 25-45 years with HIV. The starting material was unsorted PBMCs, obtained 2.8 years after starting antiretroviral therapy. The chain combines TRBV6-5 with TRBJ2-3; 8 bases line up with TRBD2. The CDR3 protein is CASRPREVWGDTQYF. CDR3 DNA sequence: TGTGCCAGCAGGCCGCGGGAGGTCTGGGGGGATACGCAGTATTTT.